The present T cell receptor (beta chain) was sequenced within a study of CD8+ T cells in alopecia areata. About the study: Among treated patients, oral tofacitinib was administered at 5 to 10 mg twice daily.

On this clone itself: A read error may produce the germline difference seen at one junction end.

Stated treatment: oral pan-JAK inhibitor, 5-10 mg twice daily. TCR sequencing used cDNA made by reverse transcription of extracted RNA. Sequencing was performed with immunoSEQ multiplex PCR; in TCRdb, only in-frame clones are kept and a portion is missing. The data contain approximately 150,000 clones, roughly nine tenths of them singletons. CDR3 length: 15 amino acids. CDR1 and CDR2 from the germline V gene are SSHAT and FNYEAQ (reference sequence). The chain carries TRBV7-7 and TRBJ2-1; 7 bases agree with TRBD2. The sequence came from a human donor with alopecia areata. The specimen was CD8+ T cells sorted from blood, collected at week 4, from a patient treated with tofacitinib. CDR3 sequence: CASSLTRESWNEQFF. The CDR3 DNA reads TGTGCTAGCAGCTTAACGCGGGAGTCGTGGAATGAGCAGTTCTTC.